This T cell receptor beta chain is drawn from a study of immune heterogeneity within non-small cell lung tumors. Study at large: Tumor histology was classified as squamous cell carcinoma in a few cases, non-squamous carcinoma in 9 to 11 and not otherwise specified in 1.

This clonotype qualifies as medium-sized. Its target is unknown. Study-level results: High-frequency T-cell receptor beta clonotypes differed largely between individual patients. With local tumor mutational burden, local T-cell clonality showed a moderate but significant correlation (R around 0.31).

The authors used about 600 ng of bulk tumor genomic DNA per sample as template. Biopsies, several per primary tumor and spaced far apart, were collected during surgery. Curative surgery was performed on patients who had untreated, newly diagnosed non-small cell lung cancer. Germline CDR1 and CDR2: DFQATT and SNEGSKA (reference sequence). The junction had 6 bases not matched to a gene; V was cut back by 4 bases and J by 9 bases. The CDR3 spans 12 residues. With 32 V and 13 J primers, multiplex PCR amplified the TCR beta CDR3. MiXCR, run by TCRdb on the multiplex PCR reads, gives a single entry per CDR3 protein. The sample records fewer than 14,000 distinct CDR3 sequences, approximately 31% being singletons.

The specimen was lung tumor tissue. This chain joins TRBV20-1 and TRBJ2-1; TRBD2 matches at 7 bases. The source of this sequence is a woman in her fifties or sixties with non-small cell lung cancer. The CDR3 loop reads CSAKAGAGEQFF. CDR3 bases: TGCAGTGCTAAGGCGGGAGCAGGTGAGCAGTTCTTC.